This T cell receptor beta chain was obtained from a study of blood T cell repertoires in COVID-19. Turning to the study itself: Both acute and convalescent COVID-19 samples were obtained from the United States, Italy and Spain.

Individuals aged about 18 to 90 years were recruited from fewer than 30 US areas. Cohort placement rested on clinical history that participants reported themselves. Recovery among Cohort 3 donors was established by two negative PCRs, clearance, or symptom resolution. The CDR3 has 14 amino acids. The V segment lost 4 bases and the J segment 7 bases; nucleotides outside the gene matches: 7. Per the germline V gene, CDR1 is SGHNT and CDR2 is YENEEA. TCRdb keeps only in-frame clones here, not all; method: immunoSEQ multiplex PCR. The table lists roughly 220,000 clones, roughly 79% of them singletons. The TCR originated in a man aged 35 to 55 who had recovered from COVID-19. The sample consisted of PBMCs or T cells enriched from blood (not recorded which). The chain couples TRBV11-3 to TRBJ2-5, with 9 nucleotides matching TRBD1. As DNA, the CDR3 is TGTGCCAGCAGCTGGGACAGGGAAGGTGGGACCCAGTACTTC. Its translation is CASSWDREGGTQYF.